Shown below are 20 T cell receptor beta chains from a single sample sequenced in a study of blood T cell repertoires in COVID-19. Only in-frame clones appear in the TCRdb table, and some are missing; sequencing was by immunoSEQ multiplex PCR. The repertoire holds about 48,000 clones, with about 86% as singletons. The sequenced material came from peripheral blood. The source is a woman aged 80 or over with acute or convalescent COVID-19.

V gene TRBV5-5 combines with J gene TRBJ1-2; D is unclear. V lost 0 bases, J lost 5 bases, and 14 bases lay in between. The CDR3 totals 15 residues. Germline V CDR1 and CDR2: SGHKS, YYEKEE (reference sequence). The CDR3 coding sequence is TGTGCCAGCAGCTTGGATGGAGGTGTGGGATATGGCTACACCTTC. Protein sequence: CASSLDGGVGYGYTF. The full variable domain, in which reference TRBV5-5 and TRBJ1-2 provide the parts outside the CDR3, is DAGVTQSPTHLIKTRGQQVTLRCSPISGHKSVSWYQQVLGQGPQFIFQYYEKEERGRGNFPDRFSARQFPNYSSELNVNALLLGDSALYLCASSLDGGVGYGYTFGSGTRLTVV.

This chain connects TRBV2 to TRBJ1-6; TRBD1 matches at 10 bases. This CDR3 comprises 14 residues. Germline-derived CDR1 and CDR2 are SNHLY and FYNNEI. The junction had 6 bases not matched to a gene; V was cut back by 6 bases and J by 10 bases. CDR3 in amino acids: CASSGDRGGSPLHF. The CDR3 nucleotides read TGTGCCAGCAGCGGGGACAGGGGAGGATCACCCCTCCACTTT. The whole variable domain, remainder taken from reference TRBV2 and TRBJ1-6, is EPEVTQTPSHQVTQMGQEVILRCVPISNHLYFYWYRQILGQKVEFLVSFYNNEISEKSEIFDDQFSVERPDGSNFTLKIRSTKLEDSAMYFCASSGDRGGSPLHFGNGTRLTVT.

The chain has TRBV15 and TRBJ1-2; D is undetermined. CDR3 size: 14 residues. CDR1 LNHNV and CDR2 YYDKDF come from the germline V gene (reference sequence). Trimming removed 0 bases from V and 2 bases from J, with 7 bases in between. CDR3: CATSRERGNYGYTF. For the CDR3, the DNA is TGTGCCACCAGCAGAGAAAGAGGAAACTATGGCTACACCTTC.

The chain links TRBV7-2 to TRBJ1-1; no definite D call. CDR1 SGHTA and CDR2 FQGNSA come from the germline V gene. CDR3 size: 14 residues. V was shortened by 4 bases and J by 4 bases, with 13 bases between the two germline ends. As DNA, the CDR3 is TGTGCCAGCAGCTCCTCGGGAGGGTTCACTGAAGCTTTCTTT. This sequence encodes CASSSSGGFTEAFF.

The chain recombines TRBV27 with TRBJ1-1; possible D gene TRBD1, 6 bases. The germline V and J ends were trimmed by 5 bases and 10 bases, with 20 bases remaining between them. In germline, CDR1 is MNHEY, CDR2 SMNVEV (reference sequence). The CDR3 totals 14 residues. The DNA for the CDR3 is TGTGCCAGCAGTACAAAAACAGGGATCGGCGCAGCTTTCTTT. Protein product: CASSTKTGIGAAFF.

The chain carries TRBV3-1 (or the pseudogene TRBV3-2) and TRBJ1-1, with 10 bases that match TRBD1. Germline lookup yields CDR1 LGHDT and CDR2 YNNKEL (reference sequence). J was trimmed by 11 bases and V by 4 bases; bases with no gene match: 13. The CDR3 runs 15 residues. CDR3 in DNA: TGTGCCAGCAGCCTACCGGGACAGGGGCAGTGGGGGGCTTTCTTT. Its protein is CASSLPGQGQWGAFF.

A single count supports this clone. This sequence joins TRBV5-5 and TRBJ1-5; D is perhaps TRBD1 (6 bases). The germline gives CDR1 SGHKS, CDR2 YYEKEE (reference sequence). This CDR3 is built from 15 residues. Trimming removed 4 bases at V and 4 bases at J, with 15 bases between. The CDR3 DNA sequence: TGTGCCAGCAGCACATCCGCAGGGGTTAATCAGCCCCAGCATTTT. Translating gives CASSTSAGVNQPQHF.

The CDR3 loop reads CASSQPTANYGYTF. DNA of the CDR3: TGTGCCAGCAGCCAACCGACAGCGAACTATGGCTACACCTTC. This chain connects TRBV4-2 to TRBJ1-2, with D perhaps matching TRBD1 (5 bases). The V and J ends lost 2 bases and 2 bases respectively, with 9 bases between them. This CDR3 contains 14 residues. Germline V gene data show CDR1 as LGHNA and CDR2 as YNFKEQ.

The rearrangement joins TRBV25-1 to TRBJ2-5; D might be TRBD1 (5 bases). Trimming took 0 bases from V and 3 from J, leaving 8 bases between them. CDR3 length: 14 residues. The germline CDR1 and CDR2 sequences are MGHDK and SYGVNS. CDR3 region: CASSEYRGKETQYF. CDR3 nucleotides: TGTGCCAGCAGTGAATATAGGGGCAAAGAGACCCAGTACTTC. The full variable domain, in which reference TRBV25-1 and TRBJ2-5 provide the parts outside the CDR3, is EADIYQTPRYLVIGTGKKITLECSQTMGHDKMYWYQQDPGMELHLIHYSYGVNSTEKGDLSSESTVSRIRTEHFPLTLESARPSHTSQYLCASSEYRGKETQYFGPGTRLLVL.

The rearrangement joins TRBV6-5 to TRBJ1-2; D is uncertain. CDR3 length equals 13 residues. The germline gives CDR1 MNHEY, CDR2 SVGAGI. Trimming pared 0 bases from V and 2 bases from J, leaving 4 bases between. The CDR3 sequence: CASSYSRNYGYTF. In nucleotides, the CDR3 is TGTGCCAGCAGTTACTCTCGGAACTATGGCTACACCTTC.

The chain employs TRBV10-3 and TRBJ2-3, with D perhaps TRBD1 (5 bases). Germline V gene sequence: CDR1 ENHRY, CDR2 SYGVKD. V was pared by 4 bases and J by 0 bases, with 8 bases between. This CDR3 region has 14 residues. The CDR3 reads CAISGTPSTDTQYF. In DNA, the CDR3 is TGTGCCATCAGTGGGACACCAAGCACAGATACGCAGTATTTT.

V gene TRBV15 combines with J gene TRBJ1-6, with 9 bases matching TRBD1. The CDR3 extends over 16 amino acids. J gave up 8 bases and V 5 bases, and 10 bases lay outside the gene matches. Germline V gene sequence: CDR1 LNHNV, CDR2 YYDKDF (reference sequence). In nucleotides, the CDR3 is TGTGCCACCAGCGACCCGGGACAGGGTGTTGATTCACCCCTCCACTTT. Its translation: CATSDPGQGVDSPLHF.

This clone has just a few counts. The chain carries TRBV3-1 (or the pseudogene TRBV3-2) and TRBJ2-2; unclear D gene. Germline V CDR1 and CDR2: LGHDT, YNNKEL (reference sequence). The CDR3 totals 13 residues. V was trimmed by 1 base and J by 9 bases, leaving 9 bases between them. In DNA form, the CDR3 reads TGTGCCAGCAGCCAAGGATTTGGCTGGGAGCTGTTTTTT. It yields the protein CASSQGFGWELFF.

V usage is TRBV3-1 (or the pseudogene TRBV3-2) and J usage is TRBJ1-4; perhaps TRBD1 as D (6 bases). Germline V gives CDR1 LGHDT, CDR2 YNNKEL (reference sequence). The CDR3 length is 15 residues. V lost 6 bases and J 4 bases, leaving 15 bases between the germline ends. The CDR3 nucleotides are TGTGCCAGCAGAAGAACGGGCAGGGGTAATGAAAAACTGTTTTTT. Residues: CASRRTGRGNEKLFF.

The CDR3 DNA sequence: TGTGCCAGCAGCTGGGACAGGGGAGCCAAAAACATTCAGTACTTC. Amino acids: CASSWDRGAKNIQYF. The chain uses TRBV6-2 or TRBV6-3 and TRBJ2-4; 10 bases line up with TRBD1. CDR1 MNHEY and CDR2 SVGEGT come from the germline V gene. The CDR3 is 15 residues long. The ends lost 6 bases at V and 0 bases at J; junction bases unmatched: 2.

The chain employs TRBV6-5 and TRBJ2-7; 8 bases align to TRBD1. CDR3 length: 13 amino acids. With V trimmed by 7 bases and J by 3 bases, 5 bases remained unmatched. The germline V gene has CDR1 MNHEY and CDR2 SVGAGI. This CDR3 reads CASTGTGLYEQYF. The CDR3 coding sequence is TGTGCCAGCACTGGGACAGGTCTCTACGAGCAGTACTTC.

The gene calls are TRBV6-5 and TRBJ2-5; D uncertain. V lost 2 bases to trimming and J lost 7 bases, with 11 bases between them. The CDR3 contains 13 residues. Germline V gene data show CDR1 as MNHEY and CDR2 as SVGAGI. The CDR3 loop reads CASSYGITGTQYF. CDR3 coding DNA: TGTGCCAGCAGTTACGGTATTACCGGGACCCAGTACTTC.

In DNA, the CDR3 is TGTGCCAGCAGCCAAGTGGATGACACTTCCTACGAGCAGTACTTC. Protein sequence: CASSQVDDTSYEQYF. The chain employs TRBV3-1 (or the pseudogene TRBV3-2) and TRBJ2-7; D unclear. The CDR3 length is 15 residues. Germline V gene data show CDR1 as LGHDT and CDR2 as YNNKEL (reference sequence). Trimming took off 1 base at V and 1 base at J, with 11 bases between the two ends.

The rearrangement links TRBV3-1 (or the pseudogene TRBV3-2) to TRBJ2-3; the D gene is possibly TRBD2 (5 bases). Germline V lookup: CDR1 LGHDT, CDR2 YNNKEL (reference sequence). The CDR3 runs 15 residues. The V gene lost 4 bases and the J gene lost 7 bases, with 18 bases spanning the gap. DNA of the CDR3: TGTGCCAGCAGCCCTGGAGGCTCGCGAAGGCATACGCAGTATTTT. This encodes CASSPGGSRRHTQYF.

The genes are TRBV23-1 and TRBJ1-3; 9 nucleotides align to TRBD1. TRBV23-1 is marked as an open reading frame, function uncertain. The CDR3 is made up of 13 amino acids. J was trimmed by 4 bases and V by 8 bases; bases with no gene match: 3. The CDR3 reads CASVDRGGNTIYF. CDR3 bases: TGCGCCAGCGTTGACAGGGGGGGAAACACCATATATTTT.